What follows describes a single TCR beta chain. The antigen remains unidentified. The record originates from a study of blood T cells in healthy people across ages. Study overall: Per every two T cells, about one barcoded beta molecule was captured by template switching.

Together with a sample-barcoded 5' primer, a J-beta primer mix was included in a second PCR lasting about 6 to 12 cycles. TCRdb passed the 5' RACE reads through MiXCR, listing each CDR3 protein once. The sample includes about 1,500,000 distinct CDR3 sequences, 42% of them seen just once. Study-wide results and caveats: Not knowing donor CMV status may have confounded expanded clonotype changes. The long-lived group displayed more naive CD4+ cells, plus higher diversity, than the aged donors did.

Each individual donor underwent a draw of about 9.1 milliliters of peripheral blood. The TCR originated in a woman aged 18-29 years in good health. Material: blood.

The CDR3: CASSPDGNTNYGYTF. The CDR3 DNA follows: TGTGCCAGCAGCCCGGACGGGAACACTAACTATGGCTACACCTTC. V is TRBV6-6 and J is TRBJ1-2; D remains unclear. CDR1 is MNHNY and CDR2 is SVGAGI in the germline V gene (reference sequence). With 6 bases removed from V and 0 bases from J, the gap between germline ends came to 14 bases. The CDR3 length is 15 residues.